These 20 T cell receptor beta chains were sequenced from one sample in a study of blood T cell repertoires in COVID-19. The method was immunoSEQ multiplex PCR; TCRdb's version includes in-frame clones alone and lacks a portion of them. The table includes just over 350,000 clones, roughly 84% detected once. Source material: PBMCs or T cells enriched from blood (not recorded which). Receptors were obtained from a woman aged 30 to 39 who had recovered from COVID-19.

This clone was recorded only once. The junction and the germline gene differ at one end; a read error may be behind it. The chain recombines TRBV7-7 with TRBJ1-4; D perhaps matches TRBD1 (5 bases). Germline V gives CDR1 SSHAT, CDR2 FNYEAQ (reference sequence). The CDR3 contains 22 residues. The CDR3 loop is CASSFVLSGGRQWRGANEKLFF. The CDR3 DNA follows: TGTGCTAGCAGCTTTGTCCTCTCGGGGGGACGGCAATGGAGGGGAGCTAATGAAAAACTGTTTTTT.

The V gene is TRBV6-5, the J gene TRBJ2-7; 12 bases match TRBD2. CDR3 length: 14 residues. Germline loops: CDR1 MNHEY, CDR2 SVGAGI. J lost 3 bases, V lost 5 bases, and 2 bases had no gene match. In nucleotides, the CDR3 is TGTGCCAGCAGTAAGGGACTAGCGGGCTACGAGCAGTACTTC. This encodes CASSKGLAGYEQYF.

J is TRBJ2-1 and V is TRBV7-9; TRBD1 matches at 7 bases. CDR3 length equals 13 residues. Germline V gives CDR1 SEHNR, CDR2 FQNEAQ (reference sequence). With 2 bases clipped from V and 8 bases from J, the junction kept 3 bases outside the gene matches. CDR3 sequence: CASSLLGGHEQFF. Written as DNA, the CDR3 is TGTGCCAGCAGCTTATTAGGGGGCCATGAGCAGTTCTTC.

The chain recombines TRBV28 with TRBJ1-3; possibly TRBD1 for D (5 bases). CDR1 is MDHEN and CDR2 is SYDVKM in the germline V gene. V was shortened by 7 bases and J by 0 bases, with 13 bases between the two germline ends. The CDR3 runs 15 residues. The CDR3 protein is CASISQGSSGNTIYF. The CDR3 nucleotides are TGTGCCAGCATATCCCAGGGCAGCTCTGGAAACACCATATATTTT.

V usage is TRBV5-1 and J usage is TRBJ1-2; 12 bases map to TRBD1. This CDR3 has 17 residues. V lost 0 bases, J lost 8 bases, and 11 bases stayed unmatched. Germline CDR1 and CDR2: SGHRS and YFSETQ. CDR3: CASSLDLPGQGAPGYTF. In DNA form, the CDR3 reads TGCGCCAGCAGCTTGGATCTTCCGGGACAGGGGGCGCCCGGCTACACCTTC.

The chain joins TRBV28 to TRBJ1-5; D might be TRBD1 (6 bases). Germline CDR1 and CDR2: MDHEN and SYDVKM. V lost 5 bases and J 7 bases, leaving 15 bases between the germline ends. The CDR3 spans 14 residues. This CDR3 is CASSQTGGGQPQHF. The CDR3 DNA reads TGTGCCAGCAGTCAGACAGGAGGAGGACAGCCCCAGCATTTT.

The chain carries TRBV28 and TRBJ1-5; 8 bases agree with TRBD1. V shed 6 bases and J 1 base; nucleotides not matched to a gene: 5. The CDR3 length is 15 residues. Germline assignment: CDR1 MDHEN and CDR2 SYDVKM. The CDR3 nucleotides are TGTGCCAGCAGCCCGGGACAGGCCAGCAATCAGCCCCAGCATTTT. Translating it yields CASSPGQASNQPQHF. Complete variable domain (other parts from reference TRBV28 and TRBJ1-5): DVKVTQSSRYLVKRTGEKVFLECVQDMDHENMFWYRQDPGLGLRLIYFSYDVKMKEKGDIPEGYSVSREKKERFSLILESASTNQTSMYLCASSPGQASNQPQHFGDGTRLSIL.

The chain employs TRBV10-3 and TRBJ2-1, with TRBD2 as a possible D gene (7 bases). Germline CDR1 ENHRY, CDR2 SYGVKD. V lost 7 bases, J lost 8 bases, and 18 bases lay in between. This CDR3 is built from 14 residues. The CDR3 region is CAITTGEGVDEQFF. CDR3 in DNA: TGTGCCATCACGACCGGGGAGGGGGTGGATGAGCAGTTCTTC.

The CDR3 DNA reads TGTGCCAGCAGCTTATCAGGAGGGGAGGAGATGAACACTGAAGCTTTCTTT. This translates into CASSLSGGEEMNTEAFF. The chain couples TRBV7-6 to TRBJ1-1; possibly TRBD1 for D (5 bases). This CDR3 is built from 17 residues. Trimming stripped 2 bases from V and 0 bases from J, with 16 bases between. Per germline, CDR1 SGHVS and CDR2 FNYEAQ.

The chain links TRBV19 to TRBJ1-1; 10 bases are a match to TRBD1. Germline-derived CDR1 and CDR2 are LNHDA and SQIVND (reference sequence). Trimming took 2 bases from V and 5 from J; bases not matched to a gene: 5. The CDR3 length is 15 residues. The CDR3 nucleotides are TGTGCCAGTAGTATACGGACAGGGGGAAGAACTGAAGCTTTCTTT. This codes for CASSIRTGGRTEAFF.

This chain connects TRBV28 to TRBJ1-5; 7 nucleotides align to TRBD1. Germline V CDR1 and CDR2: MDHEN, SYDVKM. Losses at the gene ends were 6 bases for V and 4 bases for J; bases not matched to a gene: 3. This CDR3 has 13 amino acids. The DNA of the CDR3 is TGTGCCAGCAGGACAGGGTGGAATCAGCCCCAGCATTTT. This gives the protein CASRTGWNQPQHF.

The V call is TRBV3-1 (or the pseudogene TRBV3-2), the J call TRBJ1-2; TRBD1 aligns across 11 bases. This CDR3 is built from 16 residues. From germline, CDR1 is LGHDT and CDR2 YNNKEL (reference sequence). The junction had 8 bases not matched to a gene; V was cut back by 4 bases and J by 4 bases. The CDR3 loop is CASSLDRGRAPYGYTF. The CDR3 DNA is TGTGCCAGCAGCCTGGACAGGGGGCGGGCTCCCTATGGCTACACCTTC.

The gene calls are TRBV7-2 and TRBJ1-2; D ambiguous. Trimming stripped 4 bases from V and 2 bases from J, with 17 bases between. The CDR3 runs 16 residues. CDR1 and CDR2 (germline): SGHTA, FQGNSA. The DNA of the CDR3 is TGTGCCAGCAGCTCCCGGGTCGGAGGCGGGAACTATGGCTACACCTTC. Translating it yields CASSSRVGGGNYGYTF.

The V call is TRBV9, the J call TRBJ1-2, with TRBD1 as a possible D gene (5 bases). The CDR3 covers 15 residues. Germline V gene sequence: CDR1 SGDLS, CDR2 YYNGEE. The V and J ends lost 0 bases and 0 bases respectively, with 9 bases between them. The CDR3 nucleotides are TGTGCCAGCAGCGTAGGGACATACACTAACTATGGCTACACCTTC. This sequence encodes CASSVGTYTNYGYTF.

This chain connects TRBV6-5 to TRBJ1-3; D perhaps matches TRBD1 (5 bases). Between the trimmed V and J ends, which lost 10 bases and 0 bases, there was a span of 16 bases. The CDR3 runs to 15 residues. Germline V gene lookup returns CDR1 MNHEY and CDR2 SVGAGI. In DNA form, the CDR3 reads TGTGCCACGAATTTAGGGGCTTACTCTGGAAACACCATATATTTT. It specifies CATNLGAYSGNTIYF.

This clone was detected only once. The J gene is TRBJ2-7, the V gene TRBV5-1, with 7 bases that match TRBD1. This CDR3 contains 16 residues. Germline loops: CDR1 SGHRS, CDR2 YFSETQ. V trimming: 4 bases; J trimming: 5 bases; junction bases outside the gene matches: 15. The CDR3 DNA follows: TGCGCCAGCAGCAGCGGACTGACCCCAGGGGGAGACGAGCAGTACTTC. It specifies CASSSGLTPGGDEQYF.

The chain recombines TRBV5-1 with TRBJ1-3; D is ambiguous. Germline V gives CDR1 SGHRS, CDR2 YFSETQ. The CDR3 loop spans 15 amino acids. V lost 0 bases, J lost 0 bases, and 7 bases lay in between. The CDR3 sequence: CASSLGASSGNTIYF. CDR3 in DNA: TGCGCCAGCAGCTTGGGGGCCAGCTCTGGAAACACCATATATTTT.

This clone was detected once. The chain uses TRBV27 and TRBJ1-1; TRBD1 might be the D (5 bases). The CDR3 sequence is 15 residues long. Germline V gene sequence: CDR1 MNHEY, CDR2 SMNVEV (reference sequence). V was pared by 3 bases and J by 3 bases, with 14 bases between. The CDR3 is CASSLMSGEHTEAFF. The CDR3 DNA sequence: TGTGCCAGCAGTTTGATGTCGGGGGAACACACTGAAGCTTTCTTT.

The CDR3 coding sequence is TGTGCCAGCAGTGAACAGAAAAGCACAGATACGCAGTATTTT. Its translation is CASSEQKSTDTQYF. The chain recombines TRBV2 with TRBJ2-3; D not certain. The CDR3 sequence is 14 residues long. Trimming cost V 2 bases and J 0 bases, with 6 bases left between them. Per germline, CDR1 SNHLY and CDR2 FYNNEI.

V usage is TRBV15 and J usage is TRBJ1-2; D might be TRBD1 (6 bases). V lost 2 bases, J lost 2 bases, and 15 bases lay in between. CDR3 length: 16 amino acids. CDR1 is LNHNV and CDR2 is YYDKDF in the germline V gene (reference sequence). This CDR3 reads CATSRPDGGRNYGYTF. CDR3 DNA: TGTGCCACCAGCAGACCAGATGGGGGCAGAAACTATGGCTACACCTTC.